These 20 T cell receptor beta chains were sequenced from one sample in a study of T cell responses to AZD1222 COVID-19 vaccine. The method was immunoSEQ multiplex PCR; TCRdb's version includes in-frame clones alone and lacks a portion of them. Of approximately 70,000 clones detected, 80% to 90% appear once; the ten largest clones hold about 5.6%. This material consisted of peripheral blood, taken on day 0 of AZD1222 vaccination. The receptors derive from an adult in good health.

The rearrangement joins TRBV2 to TRBJ2-2; 8 bases map to TRBD2. This CDR3 spans 16 amino acids. The ends lost 4 bases at V and 3 bases at J; junction bases unmatched: 7. Germline CDR1 and CDR2: SNHLY and FYNNEI. The CDR3 bases are TGTGCCAGCAGTGTACGTCGGGGGGGCGACACCGGGGAGCTGTTTTTT. This gives the protein CASSVRRGGDTGELFF.

V is TRBV9 and J is TRBJ1-5; weak D call: TRBD1 (6 bases). V dropped 0 bases and J dropped 7 bases, with 11 bases sitting between them. This CDR3 is built from 14 residues. Germline CDR1 is SGDLS and CDR2 is YYNGEE. The CDR3 nucleotides are TGTGCCAGCAGCGTAGCCAGTGGGGGCCAGCCCCAGCATTTT. It translates to CASSVASGGQPQHF.

The V gene is TRBV29-1, the J gene TRBJ1-1; possible D gene TRBD1, 6 bases. The CDR3 is made up of 12 amino acids. V was clipped by 6 bases and J by 4 bases, with 12 bases between them. Germline assignment: CDR1 SQVTM and CDR2 ANQGSEA. The CDR3 protein is CSVAQGGTEAFF. The CDR3 DNA is TGCAGCGTGGCACAGGGCGGCACTGAAGCTTTCTTT.

This chain uses TRBV28 with TRBJ1-5; 11 bases agree with TRBD1. J was trimmed by 6 bases and V by 1 base; bases with no gene match: 5. The germline V gene encodes CDR1 MDHEN and CDR2 SYDVKM. The CDR3 runs 16 residues. The CDR3 sequence is CASSLSGTGGLQPQHF. DNA of the CDR3: TGTGCCAGCAGTTTATCCGGGACAGGGGGACTTCAGCCCCAGCATTTT.

The rearrangement joins TRBV6-2 or TRBV6-3 to TRBJ1-1, with D tentatively TRBD1 (6 bases). Germline V gene lookup returns CDR1 MNHEY and CDR2 SVGEGT. This CDR3 spans 14 amino acids. The ends were cut back, 5 bases at V and 3 bases at J, with 13 bases in the middle. CDR3 sequence (DNA): TGTGCCAGCAGTAGAGGACAGCCATACACTGAAGCTTTCTTT. This translates into CASSRGQPYTEAFF.

The chain carries TRBV2 and TRBJ1-6; maybe TRBD1 (5 bases). V dropped 10 bases and J dropped 0 bases, with 10 bases sitting between them. Germline values: CDR1 SNHLY, CDR2 FYNNEI. CDR3 length: 14 residues. CDR3 in DNA: TGTGCCATGATGACAGCCTCCTATAATTCACCCCTCCACTTT. Translated: CAMMTASYNSPLHF.

The CDR3 region has the DNA TGCGCCAGCAGCTCTTCGACAGGGAGCTCTGGAAACACCATATATTTT. Translated: CASSSSTGSSGNTIYF. The chain carries TRBV5-1 and TRBJ1-3, with TRBD1 matching over 7 bases. Germline CDR1 and CDR2: SGHRS and YFSETQ. The junction had 6 bases not matched to a gene; V was cut back by 3 bases and J by 0 bases. The CDR3 length is 16 residues.

The chain has TRBV28 and TRBJ2-7; D tentatively reads TRBD1 or TRBD2 (5 bases each). Germline V gene lookup returns CDR1 MDHEN and CDR2 SYDVKM. The CDR3 loop spans 16 amino acids. Trimming left V 3 bases short and J 4 bases short, with 19 bases between. The CDR3 DNA is TGTGCCAGCAGTTTTTCCGGGACCCAAGCGTCTTACGAGCAGTACTTC. Translating gives CASSFSGTQASYEQYF. The full variable domain, completed using reference TRBV28 and TRBJ2-7, is DVKVTQSSRYLVKRTGEKVFLECVQDMDHENMFWYRQDPGLGLRLIYFSYDVKMKEKGDIPEGYSVSREKKERFSLILESASTNQTSMYLCASSFSGTQASYEQYFGPGTRLTVT.

V and J are TRBV4-2 and TRBJ2-5; 11 nucleotides match TRBD2. Germline CDR1 is LGHNA and CDR2 is YNFKEQ. With V trimmed by 0 bases and J by 10 bases, 7 bases remained unmatched. This CDR3 region has 15 residues. CDR3 protein: CASSQDTSGGRRQYF. The CDR3 coding sequence is TGTGCCAGCAGCCAAGACACTAGCGGGGGCCGCCGCCAGTACTTC.

This chain connects TRBV10-3 to TRBJ2-1; tentative D call: TRBD2 (5 bases). Trimming took off 4 bases at V and 7 bases at J, with 11 bases between the two ends. Germline CDR1 is ENHRY and CDR2 is SYGVKD. The CDR3 is 13 amino acids. The CDR3 protein is CAISGELVNEQFF. DNA for the CDR3: TGTGCCATCAGTGGCGAACTAGTGAATGAGCAGTTCTTC.

This chain connects TRBV11-3 to TRBJ1-2; tentatively, D is TRBD1 (5 bases). V lost 3 bases and J lost 8, with 13 bases in between. CDR1 and CDR2 (germline): SGHNT, YENEEA. The CDR3 is 13 amino acids. The CDR3 here is CASSLGGLNGYTF. The CDR3, as DNA: TGTGCCAGCAGCTTGGGGGGACTGAACGGCTACACCTTC.

The rearrangement joins TRBV6-5 to TRBJ1-4; no definite D call. This CDR3 is 11 amino acids long. The V and J ends lost 6 bases and 8 bases respectively, with 7 bases between them. From germline, CDR1 is MNHEY and CDR2 SVGAGI. The CDR3 here is CASSRGEKLFF. CDR3 bases: TGTGCCAGCAGCCGTGGGGAAAAACTGTTTTTT.

The chain couples TRBV5-1 to TRBJ2-3, with D hard to call. The CDR3 extends over 13 amino acids. V was clipped by 0 bases and J by 5 bases, with 7 bases between them. CDR1 is SGHRS, CDR2 YFSETQ, per germline. DNA for the CDR3: TGCGCCAGCAGCTTGGACAGACTAGATACGCAGTATTTT. Protein: CASSLDRLDTQYF.

J is TRBJ2-3 and V is TRBV28; D is perhaps TRBD2 (5 bases). The CDR3 totals 14 residues. Trimming left V 6 bases short and J 2 bases short, with 12 bases between. Germline V CDR1 and CDR2: MDHEN, SYDVKM. The CDR3 nucleotides are TGTGCCAGCAGACCGATCGGGGACACAGATACGCAGTATTTT. Translation gives CASRPIGDTDTQYF.

The V call is TRBV19, the J call TRBJ1-5; the match to TRBD1 covers 8 bases. V dropped 2 bases and J dropped 5; count of bases not matched to a gene: 2. Germline CDR1 reads LNHDA; CDR2 reads SQIVND (reference sequence). The CDR3 covers 14 residues. CDR3 coding DNA: TGTGCCAGTAGTATAAAACAGGGGGATCAGCCCCAGCATTTT. Encoded protein: CASSIKQGDQPQHF.

The chain uses TRBV5-1 and TRBJ2-2; D is unclear. The length of the CDR3 is 13 residues. V was clipped by 4 bases and J by 8 bases, with 12 bases between them. Germline values: CDR1 SGHRS, CDR2 YFSETQ. For the CDR3, the DNA is TGCGCCAGCAGCAAAGACCCATCTGGGGAGCTGTTTTTT. Its translation: CASSKDPSGELFF.

This sequence joins TRBV29-1 and TRBJ1-5; D is perhaps TRBD1 (6 bases). CDR1 is SQVTM and CDR2 is ANQGSEA in the germline V gene. The V end lost 6 bases, the J end lost 2 bases, and 14 bases lay between the germline ends. This CDR3 spans 14 amino acids. The CDR3 reads CSVKGGTGNQPQHF. CDR3 sequence (DNA): TGCAGCGTGAAGGGGGGGACTGGCAATCAGCCCCAGCATTTT.

This clone has a single count. This CDR3 reads CASSLGGVYNSPLHF. The CDR3 DNA follows: TGTGCCAGCAGCTTAGGGGGGGTTTATAATTCACCCCTCCACTTT. The chain combines TRBV13 with TRBJ1-6, with D maybe TRBD1 (5 bases). Germline CDR1 and CDR2: PRHDT and FYEKMQ (reference sequence). V gave up 0 bases and J gave up 4 bases, with 7 bases separating them. This CDR3 has 15 residues.

The V gene is TRBV19, the J gene TRBJ2-2, with TRBD1 matching 7 bases. There are 15 residues in the CDR3. CDR1 and CDR2 (germline): LNHDA, SQIVND (reference sequence). V was pared by 7 bases and J by 2 bases, with 7 bases of the junction left unmatched. CDR3 residues: CASKVDRTNTGELFF. CDR3 bases: TGTGCCAGTAAAGTGGACAGGACAAACACCGGGGAGCTGTTTTTT.

The chain carries TRBV6-2 or TRBV6-3 and TRBJ2-7; TRBD2 agrees at 9 bases. The CDR3 length is 16 residues. Unmatched junction bases numbered 7, after V lost 2 bases and J lost 2 bases. CDR1 MNHEY and CDR2 SVGEGT come from the germline V gene. The CDR3 loop reads CASSYRGGGETYEQYF. Here the CDR3 DNA reads TGTGCCAGCAGTTACCGTGGCGGGGGGGAGACCTACGAGCAGTACTTC.